This record concerns one T cell receptor beta chain sequence. The source of the sample is a study of blood T cell repertoires in COVID-19. Overall study context: The United States, Italy and Spain provided the acute and convalescent COVID-19 samples.

This CDR3 is 15 amino acids long. Germline loops: CDR1 GTSNPN, CDR2 SVGIG (reference sequence). V was trimmed by 0 bases and J by 4 bases, leaving 15 bases between them. TCRdb keeps only in-frame clones here, not all; method: immunoSEQ multiplex PCR. The sample contains about 41,000 clones, about 77% of which appear only once. The source of this sequence is a man older than 75 with acute or convalescent COVID-19. V gene TRBV30 combines with J gene TRBJ1-2; possibly TRBD1 for D (5 bases). Sequencing was carried out using peripheral blood. Written as DNA, the CDR3 is TGTGCCTGGAGTGTAGCCCGGGGGTACGGCTATGGCTACACCTTC. This codes for CAWSVARGYGYGYTF.